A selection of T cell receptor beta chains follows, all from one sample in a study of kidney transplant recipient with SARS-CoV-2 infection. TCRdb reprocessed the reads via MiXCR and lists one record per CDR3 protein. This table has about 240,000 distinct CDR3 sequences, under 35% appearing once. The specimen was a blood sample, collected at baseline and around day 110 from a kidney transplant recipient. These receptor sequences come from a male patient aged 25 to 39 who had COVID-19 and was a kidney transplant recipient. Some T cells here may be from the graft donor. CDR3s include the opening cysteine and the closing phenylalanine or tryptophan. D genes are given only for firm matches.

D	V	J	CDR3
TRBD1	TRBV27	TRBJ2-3	CASSRQGRSTDTQYF
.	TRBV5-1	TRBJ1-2	CASSLVPTQGYGYTF
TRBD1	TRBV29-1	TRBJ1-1	CSVGQTGGTEAFF
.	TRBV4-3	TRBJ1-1	CASSQEWGHSNTEAFF
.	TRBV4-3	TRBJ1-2	CASSIILGRRKTYGYTF
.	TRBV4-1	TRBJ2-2	CASSGVSRGQAGELFF
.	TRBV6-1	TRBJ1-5	CASSEVAGYGNQPQHF
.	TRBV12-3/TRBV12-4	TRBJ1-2	CANHPTGYGGYTF
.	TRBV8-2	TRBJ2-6	CGKLERITQSRANVLTF
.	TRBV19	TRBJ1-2	CASSSRWTNRKTYGYTF
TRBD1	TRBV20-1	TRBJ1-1	CSARDLRTGGYNTEAFF
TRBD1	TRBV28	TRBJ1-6	CASRLSGQGNSPLHF
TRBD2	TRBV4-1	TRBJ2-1	CASSQDGVAGGNEQFF
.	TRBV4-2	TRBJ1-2	CASSQEISGYTF
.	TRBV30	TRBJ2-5	CARSVVSQETQYF
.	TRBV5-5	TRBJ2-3	CASSPKTGRGTDTQYF
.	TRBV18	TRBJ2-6	CASSPMSSGANVLTF
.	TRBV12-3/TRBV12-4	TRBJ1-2	CASSGRDTAGKTYGYTF
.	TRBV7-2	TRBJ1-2	CASGTKIRDGKTYGYTF
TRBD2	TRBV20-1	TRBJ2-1	CSARGEILAGEFF
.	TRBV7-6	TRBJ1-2	CASSGKGESRKTDGYTF
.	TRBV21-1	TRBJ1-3	CASSQDLATTRTKHHIF
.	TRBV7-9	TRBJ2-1	CASSESGGEQFF
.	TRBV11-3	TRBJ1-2	CASSPNIDLGKTYGYTF
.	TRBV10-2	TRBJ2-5	CASSESEAVGETQYF
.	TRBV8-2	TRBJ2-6	CGTNTRITQSRANVLTF
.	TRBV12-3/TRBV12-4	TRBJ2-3	CASSPSGGSTDTQYF
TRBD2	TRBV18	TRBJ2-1	CASSTGTSGRGGNEQFF
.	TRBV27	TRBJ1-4	CASSETVLKDEKLFF
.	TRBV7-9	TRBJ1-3	CASSLAQKGSGNTIYF
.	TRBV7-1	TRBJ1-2	CASSLTLHEGKTYGYTF
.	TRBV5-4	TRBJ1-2	CASALYVPGKTYGYTF
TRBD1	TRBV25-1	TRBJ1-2	CASSGGVQGVGYGYTF
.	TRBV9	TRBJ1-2	CASSAQGSLYGYTF
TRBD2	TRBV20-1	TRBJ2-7	CSASTSGVSYEQYF
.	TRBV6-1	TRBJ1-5	CASSEVIGRQPQHF
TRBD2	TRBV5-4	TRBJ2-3	CASSLAGPAGVLVLRDAQYF
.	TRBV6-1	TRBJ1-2	CASSERHSMRKTYGYTF
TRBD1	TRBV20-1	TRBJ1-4	CSYRGRGEKLFF
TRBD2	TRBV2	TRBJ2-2	CASRTLAGGYTGELFF
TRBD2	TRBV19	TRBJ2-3	CASRTSGRTDTQYF
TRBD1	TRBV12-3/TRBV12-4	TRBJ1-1	CASRYTGANTEAFF
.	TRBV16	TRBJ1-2	CASSHLKVVRKTYGYTF
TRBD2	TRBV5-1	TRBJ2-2	CASSLVSGLAATGELFF
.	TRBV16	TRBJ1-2	CASSGIWVVRKTYGYTF